One and the same sample provided the 9 T cell receptor beta chains below, sequenced in a study of cytomegalovirus exposure and HLA in healthy donors. A multiplex PCR was run with 60 Vbeta primers and 13 Jbeta primers. Generated by immunoSEQ multiplex PCR, the TCRdb table keeps only in-frame clones and is missing some. The profile covers around 110,000 clones, with about 74% appearing a single time and approximately 15% taken by the ten largest. The material sequenced was PBMCs. The receptors originated from a woman aged 35 to 49 in good health and CMV-seropositive.

J is TRBJ1-2 and V is TRBV20-1; D is ambiguous. The CDR3 runs 11 residues. Per germline, CDR1 DFQATT and CDR2 SNEGSKA (reference sequence). The V end was cut by 6 bases, the J end by 4 bases, with 9 bases between. The CDR3 here is CSAQASYGYTF. CDR3 DNA: TGCAGTGCCCAAGCCTCCTATGGCTACACCTTC.

This clone was counted between two and nine times. V gene TRBV6-6 combines with J gene TRBJ2-7, with D unresolved. Per germline, CDR1 MNHNY and CDR2 SVGAGI (reference sequence). The CDR3 covers 13 residues. Trimming removed 0 bases from V and 4 bases from J, with 7 bases in between. The chain's CDR3 is CASSYSIAYEQYF. The CDR3 region has the DNA TGTGCCAGCAGTTACTCGATAGCATACGAGCAGTACTTC.

This clone appeared a few times. The V and J genes are TRBV4-2 and TRBJ2-2; D might be TRBD2 (6 bases). Germline lookup yields CDR1 LGHNA and CDR2 YNFKEQ. The V gene lost 4 bases and the J gene lost 5 bases, with 20 bases spanning the gap. The CDR3 is made up of 17 amino acids. CDR3 coding DNA: TGTGCCAGCAGCCCCTCCCCGGCGGCAGGGAGGACCGGGGAGCTGTTTTTT. It specifies CASSPSPAAGRTGELFF.

V and J are TRBV10-2 and TRBJ1-2; 9 bases align to TRBD1. The ends lost 7 bases at V and 8 bases at J; junction bases unmatched: 8. The CDR3 has 13 residues. Germline CDR1 and CDR2: WSHSY and SAAADI. The CDR3 DNA sequence: TGCGCCAGCATGCCGGGACAGGGTTACGGCTACACCTTC. As protein: CASMPGQGYGYTF.

This clone was counted between two and nine times. The V and J genes are TRBV14 and TRBJ1-4; 7 bases agree with TRBD1. This CDR3 spans 15 amino acids. Germline V CDR1 and CDR2: SGHDN, FVKESK. V dropped 1 base and J dropped 6; count of bases not matched to a gene: 5. The CDR3 nucleotides are TGTGCCAGCAGCCAAGGGAGGGGGCGGCATGAAAAACTGTTTTTT. Its protein is CASSQGRGRHEKLFF. Drawing the rest from reference TRBV14 and TRBJ1-4, the complete variable domain is EAGVTQFPSHSVIEKGQTVTLRCDPISGHDNLYWYRRVMGKEIKFLLHFVKESKQDESGMPNNRFLAERTGGTYSTLKVQPAELEDSGVYFCASSQGRGRHEKLFFGSGTQLSVL.

This clone occurred a few times. CDR3 region: CASSEIDRGYEQYF. The CDR3 DNA reads as TGTGCCAGCAGTGAAATTGACAGGGGCTACGAGCAGTACTTC. The chain joins TRBV6-1 to TRBJ2-7, with TRBD1 matching over 8 bases. This CDR3 is 14 amino acids long. With V trimmed by 2 bases and J by 3 bases, 3 bases remained unmatched. Germline V lookup: CDR1 MNHNS, CDR2 SASEGT.

The chain couples TRBV25-1 to TRBJ1-2; 7 bases match TRBD1. With V trimmed by 3 bases and J by 0 bases, 7 bases remained unmatched. Per germline, CDR1 MGHDK and CDR2 SYGVNS. There are 16 residues in the CDR3. The DNA of the CDR3 is TGTGCCAGCAGTGAGAGTCCCGGGACAGCTAACTATGGCTACACCTTC. Its protein product is CASSESPGTANYGYTF.

V and J are TRBV10-3 and TRBJ1-6; 7 bases match TRBD1. Germline lookup yields CDR1 ENHRY and CDR2 SYGVKD. V lost 11 bases and J lost 5; bases outside the gene matches: 9. CDR3 size: 14 residues. The CDR3 loop is CASKEGQNNSPLHF. Written as DNA, the CDR3 is TGTGCCTCGAAAGAGGGACAGAATAATTCACCCCTCCACTTT.

The chain joins TRBV9 to TRBJ1-2; 9 bases fit TRBD1. The germline V gene has CDR1 SGDLS and CDR2 YYNGEE. The CDR3 loop spans 15 amino acids. The V and J ends lost 0 bases and 5 bases, in that order; junction bases with no gene match: 5. Here the CDR3 reads CASSVGTGDLYGYTF. CDR3 DNA: TGTGCCAGCAGCGTAGGGACAGGGGACCTATATGGCTACACCTTC.